This TCR beta chain was sequenced in a study of T cells in Graves' hyperthyroidism and ophthalmopathy (dated by TCRdb to between 2018 and 2021). Context from the whole study: Peripheral blood samples were taken at the time of initial diagnosis, prior to any treatment. After sampling, hyperthyroidism patients received methimazole starting at 30 mg daily, and ophthalmopathy patients received high-dose intravenous methylprednisolone. The paper describes TCR Vbeta CDR3 sequencing of about 140 peripheral blood samples, made up of 43 ophthalmopathy patients, around 78 hyperthyroidism patients and 17 progressor patients. Prospective prediction of ophthalmopathy was tested in an independent validation cohort consisting of 18 to 20 hyperthyroidism patients and 15 to 17 patients who later progressed to ophthalmopathy. To identify distinguishing TCR V-J signatures, a discovery cohort of about a hundred patients was used, comprising 40 to 45 with Graves' ophthalmopathy and around 60 with stable Graves' hyperthyroidism. In several Graves' hyperthyroidism patients, the study also compared T-cell repertoires from thyroid tissue with T-cell repertoires from blood. The approximately 90 discovery patients were divided at random into training and test sets in a 7:3 ratio. The paper's findings and limits, for the study overall: In validation, progression to ophthalmopathy was predicted by the model with 70.59% sensitivity and 72% to 85% specificity, a median of approximately 6.5 months before onset. Sample size was not statistically predetermined, and blinding of investigators to group allocation was not performed. Blood samples also contained most of the expanded thyroid clonotypes (frequency above 0.001), which suggests that blood repertoires may reflect thyroid immune responses. Ophthalmopathy was separated from stable hyperthyroidism by a 13 V-J signature model, with approximately 90% sensitivity and 81% to 82% specificity obtained in cross-validation and 80%/75% obtained in testing.

Amplification of TCR beta CDR3 regions was carried out from RNA transcripts. The TCR CDR3 was subjected to a first round of RT-PCR using the HTBI primer set and the Qiagen OneStep RT-PCR kit. Libraries were constructed in a second round of multiplex PCR, after which size selection and purification were carried out. Sequencing of the libraries was done on an Illumina HiSeq2000 using paired-end 100 bp reads. As for how the authors treated the data: SOAPnuke was used to process the raw data, removing reads that contained adapters or uncalled bases, had a mean Phred below 15, or lacked an exact match to the constant primer or identifier. COPE v1.2.5 was used to merge high-quality paired reads, and clonotypes were defined as unique nucleotide sequences. MiTCR v1.1 was used to align the clonotypes against IMGT TRBV, TRBD and TRBJ reference segments. The analysis was restricted to V-J combinations with a frequency above 0.0001, which together covered around 99% of the repertoires. A TCS score was defined as the ratio of F50 (clonal expansion) to E x V (chaos), with BLOSUM62-based TCRdist applied between CDR3 peptides within each V-J. Welch's t-statistics and random forest reduced roughly 530 V-J features to roughly 13, which were used in a naive Bayes classifier (R e1071). The public reads were reanalyzed by TCRdb: fastp trimming at Q25, MiXCR alignment, in-frame beta chains only. Records with the same CDR3 protein are collapsed into one entry carrying the most frequent genes and DNA. The V and J calls and clone size are TCRdb's, not the authors'. The sample data list 500,000 to 650,000 distinct CDR3 sequences, and approximately 15% of these were observed just once. Under 15% of the sample is held by the ten biggest clonotypes.

The CDR3 measures 18 amino acids from cysteine to phenylalanine. Only the CDR3 region is kept as DNA, spanning 54 bases read in frame from base 1. The germline V gene sets CDR1 to MNHEY and CDR2 to SVGEGT. Trimming takes 2 bases off V and 2 bases off J; junction bases not matched to a gene: 7. Moderately to severely active disease, a Clinical Activity Score of at least 3, a NOSPECS grade of at least 4, and a duration under 3 months were present in ophthalmopathy patients. The study excluded patients with uncontrolled infections, other autoimmune diseases, pregnancy or lactation. Clinical symptoms, serum thyroxine and TRAb, thyroid ultrasound, and orbital computed tomography formed the basis for the diagnoses. PBMCs were separated from 7.5 to 10 ml of fresh peripheral blood using Ficoll-Paque density gradient centrifugation. Trizol reagent was used to extract total RNA, and RNA quality was then checked on an Agilent 2100 Bioanalyzer.

At least ten counts were recorded for this clonotype. Its antigen remains unidentified. No quality values exist for individual bases; no much larger clone is one base distant. This chain is built from TRBV6-2 or TRBV6-3 and TRBJ2-3; TRBD2 aligns with 13 central bases. The sample taken for sequencing was blood. This receptor was identified in a woman aged 45-65 years with Graves' ophthalmopathy. The encoded CDR3 is CASSYTQLAGGLTDTQYF. Here is the DNA: TGTGCCAGCAGTTACACGCAACTAGCGGGAGGGCTCACAGATACGCAGTATTTT.